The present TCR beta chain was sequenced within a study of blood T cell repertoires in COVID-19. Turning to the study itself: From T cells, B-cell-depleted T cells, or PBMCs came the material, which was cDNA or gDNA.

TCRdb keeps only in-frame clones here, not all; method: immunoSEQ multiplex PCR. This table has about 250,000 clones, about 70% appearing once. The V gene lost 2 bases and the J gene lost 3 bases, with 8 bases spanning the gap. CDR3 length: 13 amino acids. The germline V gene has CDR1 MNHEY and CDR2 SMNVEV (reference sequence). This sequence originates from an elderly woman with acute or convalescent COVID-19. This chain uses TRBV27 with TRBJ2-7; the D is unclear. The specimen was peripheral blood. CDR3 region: CASSLGRIYEQYF. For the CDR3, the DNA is TGTGCCAGCAGTTTAGGCAGAATCTACGAGCAGTACTTC.